A single sample gave rise to the 22 T cell receptor beta chains below, sequenced in a study of blood T cell repertoires in COVID-19. TCRdb's table, derived via immunoSEQ multiplex PCR, lists solely in-frame clones and lacks some. The sample has some 200,000 clones; around 84% are singletons. Material for sequencing was peripheral blood. These receptors all stem from a woman aged 80 or over with COVID-19, enrolled during active disease.

The V call is TRBV6-5, the J call TRBJ1-2; a weak D match, TRBD1 (5 bases). The length of the CDR3 is 12 residues. The V end lost 7 bases, the J end lost 4 bases, and 10 bases lay between the germline ends. In germline, CDR1 is MNHEY, CDR2 SVGAGI. CDR3 region: CASTPGGYGYTF. The CDR3 nucleotides are TGTGCCAGCACCCCCGGGGGCTATGGCTACACCTTC.

This CDR3 is CASSLDIPGNTEAFF. CDR3 bases: TGTGCCAGCAGCTTAGATATCCCAGGGAACACTGAAGCTTTCTTT. The chain is built from TRBV7-8 and TRBJ1-1, with D uncertain. V was clipped by 1 base and J by 1 base, with 10 bases between them. CDR1 is SGHVS and CDR2 is FQNEAQ in the germline V gene. CDR3 length: 15 amino acids.

The V gene is TRBV7-6, the J gene TRBJ2-5, with a possible D match to TRBD2 (5 bases). V gave up 5 bases and J gave up 9 bases, with 13 bases separating them. CDR1 and CDR2 (germline): SGHVS, FNYEAQ. The CDR3 covers 12 residues. CDR3 region: CASSTTSTAQYF. The CDR3 DNA reads TGTGCCAGCAGCACAACTAGTACGGCCCAGTACTTC.

This chain uses TRBV5-1 with TRBJ1-1; the match to TRBD1 covers 8 bases. V gave up 4 bases and J gave up 3 bases; unmatched junction bases: 8. The CDR3 is 15 residues long. Germline V gene sequence: CDR1 SGHRS, CDR2 YFSETQ. CDR3 sequence: CASSPHRGTDTEAFF. In DNA, the CDR3 is TGCGCCAGCAGCCCTCACAGGGGGACTGACACTGAAGCTTTCTTT.

This chain connects TRBV11-1 to TRBJ1-3; possible D gene TRBD1, 6 bases. This CDR3 has 15 residues. Germline V CDR1 and CDR2: SGHAT, FQDESV (reference sequence). V was shortened by 2 bases and J by 1 base, with 9 bases between the two germline ends. In DNA, the CDR3 is TGTGCCAGCAGCTTAAGGACAGTGTCTGGAAACACCATATATTTT. It yields the protein CASSLRTVSGNTIYF.

V usage is TRBV5-1 and J usage is TRBJ2-1; TRBD2 might be the D (6 bases). This CDR3 comprises 14 residues. The ends were cut back, 4 bases at V and 4 bases at J, with 12 bases in the middle. Germline CDR1 is SGHRS and CDR2 is YFSETQ. The CDR3 coding sequence is TGCGCCAGCAGCGCACCGGGACTGTACAATGAGCAGTTCTTC. This encodes CASSAPGLYNEQFF.

The V gene is TRBV6-5, the J gene TRBJ1-6; a weak D match, TRBD1 (6 bases). Germline V gene data show CDR1 as MNHEY and CDR2 as SVGAGI. V dropped 4 bases and J dropped 10 bases, with 20 bases sitting between them. The CDR3 sequence is 16 residues long. DNA for the CDR3: TGTGCCAGCAGTTCGAGGACAGCTGGTGGATACTCACCCCTCCACTTT. Its translation: CASSSRTAGGYSPLHF.

The chain employs TRBV6-2 or TRBV6-3 and TRBJ1-5; D possibly corresponds to TRBD1 (5 bases). Germline V CDR1 and CDR2: MNHEY, SVGEGT. The CDR3 contains 15 residues. V dropped 2 bases and J dropped 0 bases, with 8 bases sitting between them. DNA of the CDR3: TGTGCCAGCAGTTACGGGGGAGGTAGCAATCAGCCCCAGCATTTT. Encoded protein: CASSYGGGSNQPQHF.

The chain is built from TRBV5-1 and TRBJ2-3; TRBD1 might be the D (5 bases). Trimming cost V 4 bases and J 0 bases, with 15 bases left between them. The CDR3 contains 16 residues. Germline V gene data show CDR1 as SGHRS and CDR2 as YFSETQ. CDR3 amino acids: CASSPQGFPSTDTQYF. The CDR3, as DNA: TGCGCCAGCAGCCCCCAGGGTTTTCCTAGCACAGATACGCAGTATTTT.

The J gene is TRBJ2-7, the V gene TRBV28; the D gene is possibly TRBD1 (5 bases). The germline V gene has CDR1 MDHEN and CDR2 SYDVKM. V was clipped by 5 bases and J by 3 bases, with 14 bases between them. This CDR3 spans 14 amino acids. Written as DNA, the CDR3 is TGTGCCAGCAGTGTAGACAGAAACCTCTACGAGCAGTACGTC. It translates to CASSVDRNLYEQYV.

The chain employs TRBV4-2 and TRBJ2-2; TRBD1 is a possible D gene (6 bases). The CDR3 consists of 15 residues. V was shortened by 0 bases and J by 8 bases, with 13 bases between the two germline ends. Per germline, CDR1 LGHNA and CDR2 YNFKEQ. The CDR3 spells CASSQEGGPAGELFF. For the CDR3, the DNA is TGTGCCAGCAGCCAAGAAGGGGGACCAGCTGGGGAGCTGTTTTTT.

To note about this clone: The conserved final phenylalanine or tryptophan is absent from the CDR3, which likely points to a read error. The chain joins TRBV3-1 (or the pseudogene TRBV3-2) to TRBJ1-2; 8 positions match TRBD1. This CDR3 has 13 amino acids. CDR1 LGHDT and CDR2 YNNKEL come from the germline V gene (reference sequence). V shed 4 bases, J shed 4 bases, and the junction held 2 bases outside the gene matches. The CDR3 sequence is CASSRGQGYGYTL. CDR3 DNA sequence: TGTGCCAGCAGCCGAGGACAGGGCTATGGCTACACCCTC.

The CDR3 region is CASSYSHRVVGYTF. The CDR3 coding sequence is TGTGCCAGCAGTTACTCACACAGGGTGGTTGGCTACACCTTC. The chain joins TRBV6-5 to TRBJ1-2, with D perhaps TRBD1 (6 bases). Germline V gives CDR1 MNHEY, CDR2 SVGAGI. The CDR3 totals 14 residues. Trimming stripped 0 bases from V and 7 bases from J, with 12 bases between.

The chain employs TRBV5-4 and TRBJ1-2, with D maybe TRBD1 (5 bases). The CDR3 has 15 amino acids. Deletions cut 7 bases from V and 0 bases from J, with 16 bases between. CDR1 and CDR2 (germline): SGHNT, YYREEE (reference sequence). The CDR3 region has the DNA TGTGCCAGCCATACTCTGACAGAATCTAACTATGGCTACACCTTC. Protein product: CASHTLTESNYGYTF.

The rearrangement joins TRBV7-8 to TRBJ1-3, with 9 bases matching TRBD1. This CDR3 is built from 16 residues. Germline CDR1 is SGHVS and CDR2 is FQNEAQ. With V trimmed by 5 bases and J by 6 bases, 11 bases remained unmatched. The CDR3 nucleotides are TGTGCCAGCAGCAGGGCCGGGACAGGGTTCCAAAACACCATATATTTT. Translation gives CASSRAGTGFQNTIYF.

The chain is built from TRBV18 and TRBJ1-4; perhaps TRBD1 as D (5 bases). Germline V gene data show CDR1 as KGHSH and CDR2 as LQKENI. Deletions cut 2 bases from V and 3 bases from J, with 7 bases between. The CDR3 consists of 14 residues. CDR3 sequence reads: CASSPGAPNEKLFF. The CDR3 nucleotides are TGTGCCAGCTCACCAGGGGCTCCTAATGAAAAACTGTTTTTT.

V usage is TRBV19 and J usage is TRBJ2-1; 9 nucleotides align to TRBD2. The V and J ends lost 3 bases and 7 bases, in that order; junction bases with no gene match: 10. The CDR3 is 16 amino acids. The germline V gene has CDR1 LNHDA and CDR2 SQIVND (reference sequence). CDR3: CASSIFASGVSNEQFF. CDR3 DNA sequence: TGTGCCAGTAGTATCTTCGCTAGCGGGGTTAGTAATGAGCAGTTCTTC.

The chain carries TRBV2 and TRBJ1-5, with 8 bases fitting TRBD1. This CDR3 is built from 15 residues. Germline-derived CDR1 and CDR2 are SNHLY and FYNNEI. Germline trimming cut 7 bases from V and 6 bases from J; bases unmatched to any gene: 11. CDR3 region: CASTTGQGTAQPQHF. The CDR3 DNA reads as TGTGCCAGCACCACCGGACAGGGCACGGCTCAGCCCCAGCATTTT.

The table lists this clone with a few counts. The chain is built from TRBV24-1 and TRBJ2-3, with 12 bases aligning to TRBD2. Germline trimming cut 8 bases from V and 6 bases from J; bases unmatched to any gene: 8. Looked up from germline, CDR1 is KGHDR and CDR2 is SFDVKD. This CDR3 spans 15 amino acids. DNA of the CDR3: TGTGCCACCATCGGGCTAGCGGGGGGGCGGGATACGCAGTATTTT. The encoded protein is CATIGLAGGRDTQYF.

The rearrangement joins TRBV19 to TRBJ1-6; 9 bases line up with TRBD1. The V segment lost 5 bases and the J segment 11 bases; nucleotides outside the gene matches: 10. Germline values: CDR1 LNHDA, CDR2 SQIVND (reference sequence). This CDR3 contains 15 residues. CDR3 protein: CASSVLQGAEAPLHF. In nucleotides, the CDR3 is TGTGCCAGTAGTGTACTACAGGGGGCAGAGGCACCCCTCCACTTT.

CDR3 region: CATSREGTPLEAFF. The CDR3 bases are TGTGCCACCAGCAGAGAGGGCACCCCCCTCGAAGCTTTCTTT. The V call is TRBV15, the J call TRBJ1-1; D is uncertain. Germline V lookup: CDR1 LNHNV, CDR2 YYDKDF (reference sequence). CDR3 length: 14 amino acids. Trimming pared 0 bases from V and 8 bases from J, leaving 13 bases between.

This clone is a singleton in its sample. The V call is TRBV19, the J call TRBJ2-1; maybe TRBD2 (7 bases). The CDR3 runs to 16 residues. Looked up from germline, CDR1 is LNHDA and CDR2 is SQIVND (reference sequence). V was cut by 3 bases and J by 6 bases, with 18 bases left in between. In DNA form, the CDR3 reads TGTGCCAGTAGTATGAGTAAGGGGGGGGAAAGCAATGAGCAGTTCTTC. It yields the protein CASSMSKGGESNEQFF.